Given below is one T cell receptor (beta chain) in context. The target antigen is unknown. The data derive from a study of cytomegalovirus exposure and HLA in healthy donors. Healthy donors of bone marrow made up the group. This PCR relied on a set of 60 Vbeta primers and 13 Jbeta primers. TCRdb's table, derived via immunoSEQ multiplex PCR, lists solely in-frame clones and lacks some. The sample records some 100,000 clones, approximately 74% being singletons. Study outcomes and limitations: Diagnosis of cytomegalovirus status made by the classifier reportedly showed high specificity and sensitivity. Later analysis placed DRB1 highest and HLA-C lowest in TCR association rates, which differed by HLA locus.

The source of this sequence is a female donor in good health and CMV-seropositive. The sample consisted of PBMCs.

The CDR3 DNA sequence: TGTGCCAGTAGCAGAGGACAGGGCCCCTACGAGCAGTACTTC. Translation: CASSRGQGPYEQYF. V and J are TRBV19 and TRBJ2-7; TRBD1 aligns across 8 bases. The junction had 6 bases not matched to a gene; V was cut back by 6 bases and J by 2 bases. CDR1 and CDR2 from the germline V gene are LNHDA and SQIVND (reference sequence). The CDR3 consists of 14 residues.